What follows describes a single T cell receptor (beta chain). The antigen remains unidentified. The record originates from a study of cytomegalovirus exposure and HLA in healthy donors. The overall study: Unique TCR beta sequences numbering 120 million or so came from some 200 million T cells in an earlier analysis. Regarding the study as a whole: The study dropped some indistinguishable V segments, TRBV6-2 and TRBV6-3 among them.

Likely unrecorded immune exposures existed in these nominally healthy donors. Researchers ran the PCR with 60 Vbeta and 13 Jbeta primers. Source study methods: As a later analysis found, there were 60 million to 90 million unique TCR beta chains, of which about 10 million were shared. Using immunoSEQ multiplex PCR, the repertoire was profiled, and TCRdb retains in-frame clones only, with some absent. The V and J calls and clone size were taken over from that table, and D and trimming were inferred from the DNA. The repertoire holds approximately 150,000 clones, with 60% to 80% as singletons. This CDR3 spans 16 amino acids. J lost 6 bases, V lost 0 bases, and 6 bases had no gene match. The germline CDR1 and CDR2 sequences are SGHAT and FQNNGV.

The sequence came from a man between 18 and 29 years old in good health and CMV-seropositive. This chain joins TRBV11-2 and TRBJ2-3; 10 bases agree with TRBD2. The source material was PBMCs. The CDR3 reads CASSLEGSGRLDTQYF. The CDR3 DNA is TGTGCCAGCAGCTTAGAGGGTAGCGGGAGGTTGGATACGCAGTATTTT.